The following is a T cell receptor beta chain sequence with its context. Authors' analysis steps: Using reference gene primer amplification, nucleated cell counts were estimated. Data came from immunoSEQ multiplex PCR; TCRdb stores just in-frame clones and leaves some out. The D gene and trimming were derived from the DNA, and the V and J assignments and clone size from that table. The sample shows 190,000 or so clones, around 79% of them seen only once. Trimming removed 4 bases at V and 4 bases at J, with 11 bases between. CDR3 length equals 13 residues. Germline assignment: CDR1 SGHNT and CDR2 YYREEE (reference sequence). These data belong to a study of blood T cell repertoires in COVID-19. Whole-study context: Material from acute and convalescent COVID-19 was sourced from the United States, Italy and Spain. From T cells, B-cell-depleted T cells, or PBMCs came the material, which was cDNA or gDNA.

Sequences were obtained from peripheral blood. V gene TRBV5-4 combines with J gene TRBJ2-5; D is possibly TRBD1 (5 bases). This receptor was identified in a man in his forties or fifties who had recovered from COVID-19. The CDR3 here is CASSQIDRETQYF. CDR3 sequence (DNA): TGTGCCAGCAGCCAGATCGACAGAGAGACCCAGTACTTC.